The subject of this entry is one T cell receptor (beta chain). Its cognate antigen is unknown. This record belongs to a study of long-term antiretroviral therapy in people with HIV. Findings of the study overall: Although diversity increased after ART, it remained lower than in transplant donor controls.

The authors ran the immunoSEQ assay, v3.0, at survey level. Sequencing used immunoSEQ multiplex PCR; TCRdb keeps in-frame clones, though not all of them. The sample carries about 42,000 clones, roughly nine tenths recorded once. Per the germline V gene, CDR1 is SGDLS and CDR2 is YYNGEE. V lost 2 bases to trimming and J lost 2 bases, with 9 bases between them. The CDR3 is made up of 14 amino acids. The sequencing here drew on unsorted PBMCs, taken 0.1 years before starting antiretroviral therapy. The origin of this receptor is a woman aged 50 to 60 with HIV. The rearrangement links TRBV9 to TRBJ2-3; D not certain. Written as DNA, the CDR3 is TGTGCCAGCAGCGTTCAGCCCTACACAGATACGCAGTATTTT. Protein product: CASSVQPYTDTQYF. Looking up the rest from reference TRBV9 and TRBJ2-3 gives the full variable domain: DSGVTQTPKHLITATGQRVTLRCSPRSGDLSVYWYQQSLDQGLQFLIQYYNGEERAKGNILERFSAQQFPDLHSELNLSSLELGDSALYFCASSVQPYTDTQYFGPGTRLTVL.